This TCR beta chain was observed in a study of blood T cell repertoires in COVID-19. Study at large: Collection of acute and convalescent COVID-19 samples took place in the United States, Italy and Spain. PBMCs, B-cell-depleted T cells, or T cells provided the cDNA or gDNA that made up the material.

In the source study's methods: Reference gene primer amplification gave estimated nucleated cell counts. Sequencing used immunoSEQ multiplex PCR; TCRdb keeps in-frame clones, though not all of them. The DNA was the basis for D and trimming; V, J and clone size are from that table. The sample carries about 70,000 clones, over 75% recorded once. V gave up 4 bases and J gave up 0 bases; unmatched junction bases: 8. Germline CDR1 SGHNT, CDR2 YYREEE (reference sequence). The CDR3 runs 16 residues. The TCR was taken from a man at least 80 years old with acute or convalescent COVID-19. The sample was peripheral blood. The V gene is TRBV5-4, the J gene TRBJ2-3; 7 bases align to TRBD1. In DNA, the CDR3 is TGTGCCAGCAGCCCCGGACAGGTCACTAGCACAGATACGCAGTATTTT. Its translation is CASSPGQVTSTDTQYF.